Presented here are 4 T cell receptor beta chains from one specimen sequenced in a study of breast tumors, draining lymph nodes, adjacent tissues. TCRdb recomputed calls from the multiplex PCR reads with MiXCR, one row per CDR3 protein. The data show about 270,000 distinct CDR3 sequences, around 30% seen once. Breast cancer patients provided tissue from their axillary draining lymph nodes. Source material: axillary lymph node tissue. The source is a female donor with breast cancer. Some clones in this sample may be carry-over from other donors' samples.

This clonotype was recorded many times. This chain joins TRBV2 and TRBJ2-2; the match to TRBD2 covers 12 bases. Germline trimming cut 4 bases from V and 13 bases from J; bases unmatched to any gene: 10. Germline values: CDR1 SNHLY, CDR2 FYNNEI. CDR3 length: 15 amino acids. The CDR3 loop reads CASSVSASGRAPLFF. The CDR3 DNA follows: TGTGCCAGCAGTGTTTCGGCTAGCGGGAGGGCACCGCTGTTTTTT.

The chain recombines TRBV5-8 with TRBJ1-1; no reliable D call. The germline V gene encodes CDR1 SGHTS and CDR2 YDEGEE. V lost 0 bases and J lost 1, with 7 bases in between. This CDR3 is 14 amino acids long. CDR3: CASSLAPQNTEAFF. CDR3 DNA sequence: TGTGCCAGCAGCTTGGCTCCCCAGAACACTGAAGCTTTCTTT. Filled out from reference TRBV5-8 and TRBJ1-1, the complete variable domain reads EAGVTQSPTHLIKTRGQQATLRCSPISGHTSVYWYQQALGLGLQFLLWYDEGEERNRGNFPPRFSGRQFPNYSSELNVNALELEDSALYLCASSLAPQNTEAFFGQGTRLTVV.

This clonotype has only a few counts. A much larger clone sits a single nucleotide away, making a read error possible. This likely comes from a read error, as the CDR3 has no conserved phenylalanine or tryptophan at its end. The chain carries TRBV20-1 and TRBJ1-5; TRBD1 matches 9 bases. Trimming took 4 bases from V and 0 from J; bases not matched to a gene: 10. This CDR3 is built from 17 residues. The germline V gene encodes CDR1 DFQATT and CDR2 SNEGSKA (reference sequence). The CDR3: CSATGQGPLPSNQPQHL. The DNA of the CDR3 is TGCAGTGCTACAGGACAGGGGCCACTACCTAGCAATCAGCCCCAGCATCTT.

This clonotype was counted only a few times. The chain uses TRBV6-2 or TRBV6-3 and TRBJ2-5; 7 positions agree with TRBD2. The CDR3 runs 16 residues. Trimming removed 5 bases from V and 4 bases from J; junction bases left unmatched: 13. Germline values: CDR1 MNHEY, CDR2 SVGEGT. The CDR3 sequence is CASSPDRLASGETQYF. The CDR3 DNA reads TGTGCCAGCAGTCCCGATCGACTAGCCTCGGGAGAGACCCAGTACTTC.